This T cell receptor (beta chain) stems from a study of cytomegalovirus exposure and HLA in healthy donors. V dropped 6 bases and J dropped 5; count of bases not matched to a gene: 7. This CDR3 comprises 15 residues. In germline, CDR1 is MNHEY, CDR2 SVGAGI. The PCR used 60 Vbeta and 13 Jbeta primers. Profiling relied on immunoSEQ multiplex PCR, and the TCRdb table lists in-frame clones only, not all of them. Among roughly 160,000 clones listed, 80% were seen once. This rearrangement joins TRBV6-5 to TRBJ2-2; TRBD1 agrees at 9 bases. Sequencing was done on a sample of PBMCs. The receptor was derived from a man in his thirties or forties in good health and CMV-seronegative. Here the CDR3 reads CASSPGTGNTGELFF. CDR3 in DNA: TGTGCCAGCAGCCCCGGGACAGGGAATACCGGGGAGCTGTTTTTT.